This TCR beta chain was identified in a study of neurological immune-mediated disorders. Study-level findings and limits: Private repertoires in all groups were suggested by the absence of shared CDR3 amino acid sequences among expanded clones across subjects.

The CDR3 consists of 18 residues. The V segment lost 7 bases and the J segment 0 bases; nucleotides outside the gene matches: 8. This clonotype was counted at least ten times. Its cognate antigen is unknown. Using its own MiXCR run on the 5' RACE reads, TCRdb lists one record per CDR3 protein. This sample has about 62,000 distinct CDR3 sequences, with around 3.8% found just once. The clonotype was recovered from a woman in her forties or fifties with multiple sclerosis. The chain carries TRBV12-3 or TRBV12-4 and TRBJ2-2; 13 bases map to TRBD2. The sequenced material came from PBMCs. The CDR3 loop reads CASTSTSGRLANTGELFF. The CDR3, as DNA: TGTGCCAGCACTTCGACTAGCGGGAGGCTCGCGAACACCGGGGAGCTGTTTTTT.